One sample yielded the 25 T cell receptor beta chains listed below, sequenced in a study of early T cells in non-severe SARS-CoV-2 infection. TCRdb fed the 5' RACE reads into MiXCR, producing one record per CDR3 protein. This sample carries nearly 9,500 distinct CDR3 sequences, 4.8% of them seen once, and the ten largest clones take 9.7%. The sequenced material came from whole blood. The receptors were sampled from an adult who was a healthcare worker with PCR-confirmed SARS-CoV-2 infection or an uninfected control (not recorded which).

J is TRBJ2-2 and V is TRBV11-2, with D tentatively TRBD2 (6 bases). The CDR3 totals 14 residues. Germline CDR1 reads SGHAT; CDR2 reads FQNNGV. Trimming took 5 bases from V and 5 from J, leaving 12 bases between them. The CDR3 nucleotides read TGTGCCAGCAGCCGGCGGGGAAATACCGGGGAGCTGTTTTTT. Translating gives CASSRRGNTGELFF.

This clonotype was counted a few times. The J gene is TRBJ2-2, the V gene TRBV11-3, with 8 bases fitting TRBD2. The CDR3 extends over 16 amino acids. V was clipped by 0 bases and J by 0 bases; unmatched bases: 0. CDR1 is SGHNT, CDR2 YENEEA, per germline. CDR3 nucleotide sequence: TGTGCCAGCAGCTTAGATAGCGGGACGAACACCGGGGAGCTGTTTTTT. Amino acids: CASSLDSGTNTGELFF. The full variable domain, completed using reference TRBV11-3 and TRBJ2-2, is EAGVVQSPRYKIIEKKQPVAFWCNPISGHNTLYWYLQNLGQGPELLIRYENEEAVDDSQLPKDRFSAERLKGVDSTLKIQPAELGDSAVYLCASSLDSGTNTGELFFGEGSRLTVL.

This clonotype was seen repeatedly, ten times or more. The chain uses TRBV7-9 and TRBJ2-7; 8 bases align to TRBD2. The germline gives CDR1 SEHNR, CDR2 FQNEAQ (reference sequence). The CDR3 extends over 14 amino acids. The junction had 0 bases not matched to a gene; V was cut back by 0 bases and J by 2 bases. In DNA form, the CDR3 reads TGTGCCAGCAGCTTAGCCGGGGGGGCCTACGAGCAGTACTTC. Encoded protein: CASSLAGGAYEQYF.

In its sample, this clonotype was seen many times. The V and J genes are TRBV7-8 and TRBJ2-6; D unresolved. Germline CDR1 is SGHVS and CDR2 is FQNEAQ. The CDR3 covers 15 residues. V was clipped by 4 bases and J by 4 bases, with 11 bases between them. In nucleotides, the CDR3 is TGTGCCAGCAGCTCTTACCCAGGCGGGGCCAACGTCCTGACTTTC. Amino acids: CASSSYPGGANVLTF.

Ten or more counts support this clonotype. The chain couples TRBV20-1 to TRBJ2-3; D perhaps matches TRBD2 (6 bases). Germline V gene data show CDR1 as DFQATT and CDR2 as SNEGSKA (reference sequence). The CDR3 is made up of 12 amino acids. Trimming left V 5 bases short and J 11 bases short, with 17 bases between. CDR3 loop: CSAGPEGPRQYF. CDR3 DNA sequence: TGCAGTGCTGGACCGGAGGGACCTAGGCAGTATTTT.

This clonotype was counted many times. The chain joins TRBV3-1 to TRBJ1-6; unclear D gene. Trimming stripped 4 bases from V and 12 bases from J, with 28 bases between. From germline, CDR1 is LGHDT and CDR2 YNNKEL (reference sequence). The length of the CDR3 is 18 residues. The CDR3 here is CASSLKRIGRLGTLPLHF. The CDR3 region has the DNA TGTGCCAGCAGCCTCAAAAGGATCGGACGGCTCGGCACTTTACCCCTCCACTTT. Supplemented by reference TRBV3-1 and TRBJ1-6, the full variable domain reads DTAVSQTPKYLVTQMGNDKSIKCEQNLGHDTMYWYKQDSKKFLKIMFSYNNKELIINETVPNRFSPKSPDKAHLNLHINSLELGDSAVYFCASSLKRIGRLGTLPLHFGNGTRLTVT.

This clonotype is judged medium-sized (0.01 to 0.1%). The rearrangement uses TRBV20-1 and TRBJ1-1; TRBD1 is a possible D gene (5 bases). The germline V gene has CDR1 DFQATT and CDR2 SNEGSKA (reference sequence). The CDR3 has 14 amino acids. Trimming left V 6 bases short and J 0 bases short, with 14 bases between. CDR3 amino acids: CSAPTTALNTEAFF. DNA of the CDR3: TGCAGTGCCCCGACGACAGCCTTGAACACTGAAGCTTTCTTT.

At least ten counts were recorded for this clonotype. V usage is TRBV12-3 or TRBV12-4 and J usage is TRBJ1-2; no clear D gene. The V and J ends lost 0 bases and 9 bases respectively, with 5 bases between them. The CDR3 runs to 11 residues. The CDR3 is CASSLAGRYTF. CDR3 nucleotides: TGTGCCAGCAGTTTAGCAGGGCGCTACACCTTC.

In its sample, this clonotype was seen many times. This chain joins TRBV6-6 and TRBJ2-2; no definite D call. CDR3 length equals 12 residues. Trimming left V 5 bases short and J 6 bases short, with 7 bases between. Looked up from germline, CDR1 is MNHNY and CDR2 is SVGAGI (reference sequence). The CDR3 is CASSEIPGELFF. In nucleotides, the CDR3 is TGTGCCAGCAGTGAGATCCCCGGGGAGCTGTTTTTT.

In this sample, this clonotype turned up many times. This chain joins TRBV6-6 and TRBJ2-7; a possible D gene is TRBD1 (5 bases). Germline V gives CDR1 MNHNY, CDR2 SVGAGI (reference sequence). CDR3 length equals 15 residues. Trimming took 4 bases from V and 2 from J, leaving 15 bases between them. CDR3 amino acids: CASSSLRQPPYEQYV. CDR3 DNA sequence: TGTGCCAGCAGTTCCTTGAGACAGCCACCCTACGAGCAGTACGTC.

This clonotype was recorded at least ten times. The CDR3 protein is CASSHSSRNYNEQFF. The CDR3 bases are TGCGCCAGCAGTCACAGTTCGCGGAACTACAATGAGCAGTTCTTC. The V and J genes are TRBV10-1 and TRBJ2-1; D not certain. The CDR3 has 15 residues. V lost 5 bases and J 3 bases, leaving 14 bases between the germline ends. Per germline, CDR1 WNHNN and CDR2 SYGVQD (reference sequence).

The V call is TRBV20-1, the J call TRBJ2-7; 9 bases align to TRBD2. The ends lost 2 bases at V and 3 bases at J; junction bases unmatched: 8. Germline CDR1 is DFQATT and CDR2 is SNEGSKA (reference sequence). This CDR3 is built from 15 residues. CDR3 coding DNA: TGCAGTGCTAGACCTATGACTAGCGGACACTACGAGCAGTACTTC. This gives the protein CSARPMTSGHYEQYF.

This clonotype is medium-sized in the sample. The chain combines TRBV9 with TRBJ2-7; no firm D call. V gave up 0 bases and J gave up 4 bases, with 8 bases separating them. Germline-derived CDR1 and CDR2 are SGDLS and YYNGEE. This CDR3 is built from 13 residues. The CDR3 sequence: CASSVDTIYEQYF. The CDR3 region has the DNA TGTGCCAGCAGCGTAGACACCATATACGAGCAGTACTTC.

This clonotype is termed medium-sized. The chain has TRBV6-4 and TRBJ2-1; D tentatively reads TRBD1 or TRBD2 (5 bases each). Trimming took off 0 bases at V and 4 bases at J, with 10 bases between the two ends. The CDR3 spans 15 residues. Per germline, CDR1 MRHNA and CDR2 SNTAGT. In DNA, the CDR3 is TGTGCCAGCAGTGACTCCTTGGGGGATTACAATGAGCAGTTCTTC. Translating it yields CASSDSLGDYNEQFF.

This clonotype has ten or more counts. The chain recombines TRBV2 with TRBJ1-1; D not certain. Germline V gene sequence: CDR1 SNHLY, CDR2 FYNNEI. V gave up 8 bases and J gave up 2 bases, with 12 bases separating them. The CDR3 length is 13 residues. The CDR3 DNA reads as TGTGCCAGCCATATATCAGCCAACACTGAAGCTTTCTTT. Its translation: CASHISANTEAFF.

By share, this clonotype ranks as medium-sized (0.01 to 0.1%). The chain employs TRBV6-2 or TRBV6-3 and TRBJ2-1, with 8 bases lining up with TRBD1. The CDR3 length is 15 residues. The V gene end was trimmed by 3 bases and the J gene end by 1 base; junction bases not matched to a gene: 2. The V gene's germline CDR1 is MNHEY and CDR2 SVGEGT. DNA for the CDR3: TGTGCCAGCAGTTATACAGGGGGATCCTACAATGAGCAGTTCTTC. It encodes CASSYTGGSYNEQFF.

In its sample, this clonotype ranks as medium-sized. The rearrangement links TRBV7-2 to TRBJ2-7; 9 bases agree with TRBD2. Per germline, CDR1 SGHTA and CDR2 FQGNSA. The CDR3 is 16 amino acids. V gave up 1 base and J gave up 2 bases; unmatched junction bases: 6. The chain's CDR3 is CASSLGYAGGPYEQYF. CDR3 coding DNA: TGTGCCAGCAGCTTAGGTTACGCGGGAGGGCCCTACGAGCAGTACTTC.

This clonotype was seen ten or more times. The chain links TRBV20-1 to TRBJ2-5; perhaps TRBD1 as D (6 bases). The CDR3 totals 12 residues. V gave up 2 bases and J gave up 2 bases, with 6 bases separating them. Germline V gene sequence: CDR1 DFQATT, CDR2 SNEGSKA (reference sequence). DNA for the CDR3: TGCAGTGCTAGAAGGGGGCAAGAGACCCAGTACTTC. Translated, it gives CSARRGQETQYF.

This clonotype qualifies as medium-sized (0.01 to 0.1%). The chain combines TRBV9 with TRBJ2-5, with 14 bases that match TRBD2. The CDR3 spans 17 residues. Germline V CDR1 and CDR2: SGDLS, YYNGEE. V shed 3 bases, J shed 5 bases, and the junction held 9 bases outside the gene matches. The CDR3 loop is CASSAKTSGRARETQYF. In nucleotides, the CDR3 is TGTGCCAGCAGCGCTAAGACTAGCGGGAGGGCCAGGGAGACCCAGTACTTC.

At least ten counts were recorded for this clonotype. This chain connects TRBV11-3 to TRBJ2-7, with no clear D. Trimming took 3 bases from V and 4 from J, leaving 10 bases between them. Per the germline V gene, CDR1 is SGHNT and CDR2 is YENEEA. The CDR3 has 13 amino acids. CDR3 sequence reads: CASSFRRFYEQYV. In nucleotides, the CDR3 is TGTGCCAGCAGCTTCAGGCGGTTTTACGAGCAGTACGTC.

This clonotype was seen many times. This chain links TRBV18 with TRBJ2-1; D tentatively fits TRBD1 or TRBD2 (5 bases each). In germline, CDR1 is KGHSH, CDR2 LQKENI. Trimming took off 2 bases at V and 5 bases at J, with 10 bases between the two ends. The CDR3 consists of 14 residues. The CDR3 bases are TGTGCCAGCTCACCAAAGGGACGAGACAATGAGCAGTTCTTC. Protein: CASSPKGRDNEQFF.

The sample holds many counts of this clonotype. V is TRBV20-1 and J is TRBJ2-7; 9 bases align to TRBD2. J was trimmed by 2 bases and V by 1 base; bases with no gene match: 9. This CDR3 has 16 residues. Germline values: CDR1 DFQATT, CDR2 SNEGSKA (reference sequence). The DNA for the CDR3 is TGCAGTGCTAGAGCCTTAGCGGGAGAGGGAACCTACGAGCAGTACTTC. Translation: CSARALAGEGTYEQYF.

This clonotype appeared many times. CDR3 loop: CASSERDYPVGYEQYV. CDR3 in DNA: TGTGCCAGCAGCGAGCGGGACTACCCAGTAGGCTACGAGCAGTACGTC. J is TRBJ2-7 and V is TRBV7-9, with TRBD2 identical over 7 bases. The germline CDR1 and CDR2 sequences are SEHNR and FQNEAQ (reference sequence). The trim removed 5 bases at V and 3 bases at J, leaving 13 bases unmatched. The CDR3 consists of 16 residues.

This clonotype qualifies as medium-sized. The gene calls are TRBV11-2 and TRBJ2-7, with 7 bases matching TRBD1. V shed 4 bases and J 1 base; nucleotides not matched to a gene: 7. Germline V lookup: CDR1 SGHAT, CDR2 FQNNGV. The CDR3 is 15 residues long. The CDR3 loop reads CASSWDSLLSYEQYF. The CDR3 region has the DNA TGTGCCAGCAGCTGGGACAGCCTTTTATCCTACGAGCAGTACTTC.

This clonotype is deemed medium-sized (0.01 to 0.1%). The CDR3 coding sequence is TGCGCCAGCAGCCATGCCGGGGTTAATGAAAAACTGTTTTTT. This translates into CASSHAGVNEKLFF. The chain combines TRBV4-1 with TRBJ1-4, with D unclear. The CDR3 is 14 residues long. Trimming took 3 bases from V and 4 from J, leaving 9 bases between them. Germline assignment: CDR1 MGHRA and CDR2 YSYEKL.